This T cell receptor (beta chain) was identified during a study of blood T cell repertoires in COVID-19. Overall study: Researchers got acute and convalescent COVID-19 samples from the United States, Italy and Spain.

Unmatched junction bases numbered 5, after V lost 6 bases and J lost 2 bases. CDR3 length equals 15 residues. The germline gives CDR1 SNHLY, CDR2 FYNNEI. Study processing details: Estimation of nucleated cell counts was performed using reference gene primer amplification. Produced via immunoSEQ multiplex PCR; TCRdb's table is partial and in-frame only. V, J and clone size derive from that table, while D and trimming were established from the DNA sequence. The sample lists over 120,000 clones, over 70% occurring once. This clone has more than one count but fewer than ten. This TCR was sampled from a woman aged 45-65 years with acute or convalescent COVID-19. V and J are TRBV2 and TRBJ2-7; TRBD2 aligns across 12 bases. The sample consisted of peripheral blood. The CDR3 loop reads CASRGRTSGAYEQYF. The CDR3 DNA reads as TGTGCCAGCAGGGGAAGGACTAGCGGGGCCTACGAGCAGTACTTC.